The sequence of this T cell receptor (beta chain) was determined in a study of human T cells and chemical hapten exposure. Study-level results: With DPC sensitization, TCRs exceeding 1 in 1000 frequency showed no change.

The time point is: pre-sensitization, week 0. Treatment reported: therapeutic diphenylcyclopropenone sensitization with weekly scalp DPC. This clonotype has at least ten counts. Antigen unknown. Trimming took 0 bases from V and 6 from J, leaving 4 bases between them. Looked up from germline, CDR1 is SGHRS and CDR2 is YFSETQ. This CDR3 has 13 amino acids. TCRdb re-analysed the RACE reads in MiXCR, keeping a single row per CDR3 protein. Among tens of thousands of distinct CDR3 sequences listed, 6.5% to 8.5% were seen once. Sequences were derived from whole blood, sampled in connection with sensitization to the hapten diphenylcyclopropenone (DPC). The chain carries TRBV5-1 and TRBJ1-6; D is ambiguous. The receptor was isolated from a woman under 40 with alopecia areata. Some clones in this sample may be carry-over from other donors' samples. The CDR3 is CASSLDPNSPLHF. The CDR3 DNA is TGCGCCAGCAGCTTGGACCCTAATTCACCCCTCCACTTT.